The 17 T cell receptor beta chains presented below share a single source sample, sequenced in a study of blood T cell repertoires in COVID-19. Repertoires were generated with immunoSEQ multiplex PCR, while TCRdb's copy carries only in-frame clones and drops some. The sample has about 190,000 clones; 82% are singletons. The sample was peripheral blood. These receptor sequences come from a woman aged 55-69 years with COVID-19, enrolled during active disease.

In DNA form, the CDR3 reads TGTGCCAGCAGCGTAGCACCAGACTCGAACACTGAAGCTTTCTTT. Amino acids: CASSVAPDSNTEAFF. The chain recombines TRBV9 with TRBJ1-1; D ambiguous. This CDR3 has 15 amino acids. CDR1 SGDLS and CDR2 YYNGEE come from the germline V gene. V was clipped by 0 bases and J by 1 base, with 10 bases between them. Using reference TRBV9 and TRBJ1-1 for the parts outside the CDR3, the full variable domain is DSGVTQTPKHLITATGQRVTLRCSPRSGDLSVYWYQQSLDQGLQFLIQYYNGEERAKGNILERFSAQQFPDLHSELNLSSLELGDSALYFCASSVAPDSNTEAFFGQGTRLTVV.

This sequence joins TRBV7-3 and TRBJ2-1; 10 positions agree with TRBD2. Germline V gene lookup returns CDR1 SGHTA and CDR2 FQGTGA. J was trimmed by 4 bases and V by 5 bases; bases with no gene match: 5. The CDR3 runs to 15 residues. CDR3 sequence: CASSQGLARYNEQFF. The CDR3 nucleotides are TGTGCCAGCAGCCAGGGACTAGCGAGATACAATGAGCAGTTCTTC. The variable domain in full, with the rest retrieved from reference TRBV7-3 and TRBJ2-1, is GAGVSQTPSNKVTEKGKYVELRCDPISGHTALYWYRQSLGQGPEFLIYFQGTGAADDSGLPNDRFFAVRPEGSVSTLKIQRTERGDSAVYLCASSQGLARYNEQFFGPGTRLTVL.

J is TRBJ1-2 and V is TRBV28; D is possibly TRBD1 (6 bases). Trimming stripped 7 bases from V and 1 base from J, with 13 bases between. The CDR3 loop spans 14 amino acids. Germline V gene data show CDR1 as MDHEN and CDR2 as SYDVKM. As DNA, the CDR3 is TGTGCCAGCACTCGGGCAGGGGTTAACTATGGCTACACCTTC. Its protein is CASTRAGVNYGYTF.

This clone came up a few times. The chain recombines TRBV6-6 with TRBJ2-5; 8 positions match TRBD1. This CDR3 is built from 18 residues. The junction had 16 bases not matched to a gene; V was cut back by 6 bases and J by 1 base. Germline CDR1 and CDR2: MNHNY and SVGAGI (reference sequence). The DNA for the CDR3 is TGTGCCAGCAGCCGAGGGACAGGACTATCCCATATCCAAGAGACCCAGTACTTC. Translating it yields CASSRGTGLSHIQETQYF.

The sample holds one count of this clone. The chain carries TRBV28 and TRBJ1-1, with D tentatively TRBD1 (5 bases). Germline loops: CDR1 MDHEN, CDR2 SYDVKM. The CDR3 contains 14 residues. Trimming removed 6 bases from V and 4 bases from J, with 15 bases in between. For the CDR3, the DNA is TGTGCCAGCAGGTCCCCAGGGTCGGCCACTGAAGCTTTCTTT. Encoded protein: CASRSPGSATEAFF.

With regard to this clone: Other DNA variants within this sample encode the same CDR3. The J gene is TRBJ1-2, the V gene TRBV28; 10 nucleotides agree with TRBD1. This CDR3 is 12 amino acids long. The V gene end was trimmed by 9 bases and the J gene end by 3 bases; junction bases not matched to a gene: 1. Germline assignment: CDR1 MDHEN and CDR2 SYDVKM. This CDR3 is CASGQGDYGYTF. The CDR3 DNA reads TGTGCCAGTGGACAGGGGGACTATGGCTACACCTTC.

The chain carries TRBV7-2 and TRBJ1-1, with D perhaps matching TRBD1 (5 bases). This CDR3 spans 13 amino acids. Germline V lookup: CDR1 SGHTA, CDR2 FQGNSA. V was clipped by 1 base and J by 10 bases, with 13 bases between them. The CDR3 DNA reads as TGTGCCAGCAGCTTAGAGGGGAATGTGAGAGCTTTCTTT. It codes for CASSLEGNVRAFF.

V usage is TRBV7-9 and J usage is TRBJ1-1; D not resolved. The length of the CDR3 is 15 residues. V was clipped by 7 bases and J by 0 bases, with 15 bases between them. Germline values: CDR1 SEHNR, CDR2 FQNEAQ (reference sequence). CDR3 DNA: TGTGCCAGCATAGAGGATACATTCATGAACACTGAAGCTTTCTTT. It encodes CASIEDTFMNTEAFF.

The chain has TRBV7-4 and TRBJ2-7; tentatively, D is TRBD1 (6 bases). Germline V lookup: CDR1 SGHVT, CDR2 SQSDAQ. The CDR3 has 17 residues. The ends were cut back, 5 bases at V and 3 bases at J, with 23 bases in the middle. Written as DNA, the CDR3 is TGTGCCAGCAGCGATGAAACTCTTGGACAGCCCTTCTACGAGCAGTACTTC. Protein product: CASSDETLGQPFYEQYF.

The chain recombines TRBV20-1 with TRBJ1-6; 7 bases align to TRBD1. J lost 0 bases, V lost 3 bases, and 11 bases had no gene match. CDR1 is DFQATT and CDR2 is SNEGSKA in the germline V gene (reference sequence). CDR3 size: 18 residues. The CDR3, as DNA: TGCAGTGCTAGTCCTCGAGGGACAGCCGTCTCCTATAATTCACCCCTCCACTTT. Protein sequence: CSASPRGTAVSYNSPLHF.

The V call is TRBV5-4, the J call TRBJ2-5, with TRBD1 matching over 8 bases. V shed 4 bases, J shed 5 bases, and the junction held 7 bases outside the gene matches. CDR3 length equals 14 residues. From germline, CDR1 is SGHNT and CDR2 YYREEE (reference sequence). The CDR3 is CASSPGGAGETQYF. As DNA, the CDR3 is TGTGCCAGCAGCCCAGGGGGCGCAGGGGAGACCCAGTACTTC. Variable domain in full (rest from reference TRBV5-4 and TRBJ2-5): ETGVTQSPTHLIKTRGQQVTLRCSSQSGHNTVSWYQQALGQGPQFIFQYYREEENGRGNFPPRFSGLQFPNYSSELNVNALELDDSALYLCASSPGGAGETQYFGPGTRLLVL.

The chain has TRBV19 and TRBJ2-1; 9 bases line up with TRBD2. CDR3 length equals 13 residues. With 4 bases clipped from V and 10 bases from J, the junction kept 5 bases outside the gene matches. In germline, CDR1 is LNHDA, CDR2 SQIVND (reference sequence). CDR3 protein: CASSRQTSGEQFF. The CDR3, as DNA: TGTGCCAGTAGTAGGCAGACTAGCGGCGAGCAGTTCTTC.

This chain connects TRBV3-1 (or the pseudogene TRBV3-2) to TRBJ2-3, with 7 nucleotides matching TRBD2. Germline V gives CDR1 LGHDT, CDR2 YNNKEL (reference sequence). The CDR3 has 15 residues. V shed 1 base, J shed 0 bases, and the junction held 1 base outside the gene matches. Written as DNA, the CDR3 is TGTGCCAGCAGCCAAGGTAGCGGGAGCACAGATACGCAGTATTTT. Protein sequence: CASSQGSGSTDTQYF.

The CDR3, as DNA: TGTGCCAGCAGTGCCCTGACTCGCACGTATTCCTCCTACGAGCAGTACTTC. Amino acid sequence: CASSALTRTYSSYEQYF. The J gene is TRBJ2-7, the V gene TRBV6-4; D ambiguous. The CDR3 spans 17 residues. Germline lookup yields CDR1 MRHNA and CDR2 SNTAGT. V gave up 4 bases and J gave up 0 bases, with 19 bases separating them.

The chain employs TRBV5-1 and TRBJ2-1, with a tentative D call TRBD2 (5 bases). The CDR3 totals 15 residues. Per germline, CDR1 SGHRS and CDR2 YFSETQ. The V end lost 4 bases, the J end lost 0 bases, and 11 bases lay between the germline ends. The chain's CDR3 is CASSQPGSSYNEQFF. DNA for the CDR3: TGCGCCAGCAGCCAGCCGGGGAGCTCCTACAATGAGCAGTTCTTC.

The chain uses TRBV5-1 and TRBJ2-1; 10 bases map to TRBD2. The germline gives CDR1 SGHRS, CDR2 YFSETQ. The J segment lost 6 bases and the V segment lost 4 bases, leaving 10 bases of the junction unmatched. This CDR3 spans 16 amino acids. CDR3 bases: TGCGCCAGCAGCACGCGCGCTAGCGGGGGAGTCAATGAGCAGTTCTTC. This sequence encodes CASSTRASGGVNEQFF.

This clone was seen more than once but under ten times. The chain combines TRBV7-2 with TRBJ1-5; maybe TRBD1 (6 bases). The germline gives CDR1 SGHTA, CDR2 FQGNSA. With 4 bases removed from V and 0 bases from J, the gap between germline ends came to 13 bases. The CDR3 covers 16 residues. Here the CDR3 DNA reads TGTGCCAGCAGCTCCTGGGACATTCCTAGCAATCAGCCCCAGCATTTT. Its protein product is CASSSWDIPSNQPQHF.